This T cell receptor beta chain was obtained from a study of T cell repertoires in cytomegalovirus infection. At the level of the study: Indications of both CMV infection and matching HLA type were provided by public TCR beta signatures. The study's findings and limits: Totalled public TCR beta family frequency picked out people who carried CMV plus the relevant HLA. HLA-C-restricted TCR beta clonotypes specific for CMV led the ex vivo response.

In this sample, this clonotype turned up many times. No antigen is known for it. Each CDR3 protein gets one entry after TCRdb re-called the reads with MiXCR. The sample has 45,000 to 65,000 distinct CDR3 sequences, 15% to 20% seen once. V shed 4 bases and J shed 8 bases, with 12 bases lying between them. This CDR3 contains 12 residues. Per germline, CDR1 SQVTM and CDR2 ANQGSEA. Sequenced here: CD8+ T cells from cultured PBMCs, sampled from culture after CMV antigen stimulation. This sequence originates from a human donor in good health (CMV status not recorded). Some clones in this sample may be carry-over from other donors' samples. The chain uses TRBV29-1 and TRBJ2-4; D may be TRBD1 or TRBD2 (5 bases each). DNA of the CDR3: TGCAGCGTTGGGGACGGACGAGACATTCAGTACTTC. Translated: CSVGDGRDIQYF.